Presented here are 22 T cell receptor beta chains from one specimen sequenced in a study of CD8+CD57+ T cells in acquired aplastic anemia. Sequencing involved patients with CD8+CD57+ cell expansion previously shown by flow cytometry. Profiling that covered TCR beta VDJ and CDR3 relied on genomic DNA as its template. TCRdb re-called the reads through MiXCR, storing one row per CDR3 protein. This sample has some 200,000 distinct CDR3 sequences, with roughly 60% found just once. Sequencing was carried out using sorted CD4+, CD8+, or CD8+CD57+ T cells (not recorded which) from PBMCs. All receptors come from a human donor with aplastic anemia.

The CDR3 DNA follows: TGCGCCAGCAGTGAGCCTAGCGGCGGCAGGGAGACCCAGTACTTC. It codes for CASSEPSGGRETQYF. The chain joins TRBV10-2 to TRBJ2-5, with 7 bases that match TRBD2. The junction had 8 bases not matched to a gene; V was cut back by 2 bases and J by 5 bases. This CDR3 is built from 15 residues. Germline V lookup: CDR1 WSHSY, CDR2 SAAADI.

This clonotype occurred a few times. The CDR3 coding sequence is TGTGCCAGCAGTCCGGGACTCGCGGACGAGCAGTACTTC. It encodes CASSPGLADEQYF. This chain links TRBV2 with TRBJ2-7; TRBD2 might be the D (6 bases). V gave up 5 bases and J gave up 5 bases, with 13 bases separating them. CDR3 size: 13 residues. Germline loops: CDR1 SNHLY, CDR2 FYNNEI.

J is TRBJ1-5 and V is TRBV10-3, with D unclear. V was pared by 4 bases and J by 1 base, with 8 bases between. CDR1 is ENHRY and CDR2 is SYGVKD in the germline V gene. This CDR3 comprises 14 residues. Here the CDR3 DNA reads TGTGCCATCAGTGTCGTGCAGAGCAATCAGCCCCAGCATTTT. Protein: CAISVVQSNQPQHF.

The V gene is TRBV7-2, the J gene TRBJ1-2, with D perhaps matching TRBD1 (5 bases). CDR3 length equals 13 residues. Germline V gene lookup returns CDR1 SGHTA and CDR2 FQGNSA. Trimming stripped 7 bases from V and 3 bases from J, with 12 bases between. Written as DNA, the CDR3 is TGTGCCAGCACCTACGGGGGGGACTATGGCTACACCTTC. Encoded protein: CASTYGGDYGYTF.

V is TRBV29-1 and J is TRBJ2-4, with 14 bases aligning to TRBD2. Germline CDR1 and CDR2: SQVTM and ANQGSEA. This CDR3 is 17 amino acids long. J gave up 3 bases and V 7 bases, and 11 bases lay outside the gene matches. CDR3 amino acids: CSASGTSGSFGKNIQYF. The CDR3 bases are TGCAGCGCCTCCGGGACTAGCGGGAGTTTTGGCAAAAACATTCAGTACTTC.

The V and J genes are TRBV28 and TRBJ1-2, with a tentative D call TRBD1 (5 bases). The CDR3 is 15 residues long. Germline values: CDR1 MDHEN, CDR2 SYDVKM. V lost 8 bases and J lost 4, with 20 bases in between. The CDR3: CASSRAGRGIYGYTF. CDR3 sequence (DNA): TGTGCCAGCTCCCGTGCAGGGCGTGGGATCTATGGCTACACCTTC.

This clonotype has ten or more counts. V usage is TRBV19 and J usage is TRBJ2-6, with TRBD1 matching over 8 bases. J lost 0 bases, V lost 5 bases, and 12 bases had no gene match. CDR3 length equals 19 residues. Germline V gives CDR1 LNHDA, CDR2 SQIVND (reference sequence). The CDR3 reads CASSHQGAKWSSGANVLTF. The CDR3 DNA reads TGTGCCAGTAGTCACCAGGGGGCCAAATGGAGCTCTGGGGCCAACGTCCTGACTTTC. Full variable domain (remainder filled in from reference TRBV19 and TRBJ2-6): DGGITQSPKYLFRKEGQNVTLSCEQNLNHDAMYWYRQDPGQGLRLIYYSQIVNDFQKGDIAEGYSVSREKKESFPLTVTSAQKNPTAFYLCASSHQGAKWSSGANVLTFGAGSRLTVL.

This clonotype was recorded a few times. J is TRBJ1-5 and V is TRBV24-1; D is perhaps TRBD1 (5 bases). This CDR3 is 14 amino acids long. Trimming took 7 bases from V and 2 from J, leaving 11 bases between them. Germline V gene sequence: CDR1 KGHDR, CDR2 SFDVKD. The CDR3 region is CATSESGGNQPQHF. In DNA form, the CDR3 reads TGTGCCACCAGCGAGTCGGGGGGCAATCAGCCCCAGCATTTT.

The CDR3 nucleotides read TGTGCCAGCAAAAACTATCAAGAGACCCAGTACTTC. Translating it yields CASKNYQETQYF. This chain links TRBV12-3 or TRBV12-4 with TRBJ2-5; no clear D gene. The V end lost 7 bases, the J end lost 2 bases, and 8 bases lay between the germline ends. This CDR3 has 12 amino acids.

The chain recombines TRBV24-1 with TRBJ2-7; perhaps TRBD2 as D (5 bases). The germline V gene has CDR1 KGHDR and CDR2 SFDVKD. The CDR3 totals 13 residues. V shed 4 bases and J shed 5 bases, with 11 bases lying between them. The CDR3 region has the DNA TGTGCCACCAGTGAAGGCCCCGGGGACGAGCAGTACTTC. Protein product: CATSEGPGDEQYF.

This clonotype occurred a few times. This rearrangement joins TRBV7-6 to TRBJ2-1, with D hard to call. The CDR3 extends over 16 amino acids. From germline, CDR1 is SGHVS and CDR2 FNYEAQ. The V gene lost 2 bases and the J gene lost 5 bases, with 16 bases spanning the gap. DNA for the CDR3: TGTGCCAGCAGCTTAACTCAGCGAGAGCTAGACAATGAGCAGTTCTTC. It specifies CASSLTQRELDNEQFF.

The V and J genes are TRBV13 and TRBJ2-1, with a tentative D call TRBD1 (6 bases). The CDR3 consists of 14 residues. Looked up from germline, CDR1 is PRHDT and CDR2 is FYEKMQ (reference sequence). Deletions cut 4 bases from V and 11 bases from J, with 18 bases between. The CDR3 here is CASSYWTEGSQQFF. CDR3 DNA: TGTGCCAGCAGCTACTGGACAGAAGGAAGCCAGCAGTTCTTC.

This clonotype was seen more than once but under ten times. The J gene is TRBJ2-7, the V gene TRBV5-6, with TRBD2 matching over 8 bases. This CDR3 spans 16 amino acids. With 0 bases clipped from V and 7 bases from J, the junction kept 12 bases outside the gene matches. Looked up from germline, CDR1 is SGHDT and CDR2 is YYEEEE. CDR3 sequence (DNA): TGTGCCAGCAGCTTGGCCGGCGGGAGGCCCCTGGAGGAGCAGTACTTC. The encoded protein is CASSLAGGRPLEEQYF.

V is TRBV6-4 and J is TRBJ2-1; 7 bases map to TRBD2. V lost 6 bases to trimming and J lost 7 bases; unmatched junction nucleotides: 6. CDR1 and CDR2 (germline): MRHNA, SNTAGT. The length of the CDR3 is 13 residues. The CDR3: CASSHDGGNEQFF. CDR3 coding DNA: TGTGCCAGCAGCCACGACGGGGGGAATGAGCAGTTCTTC.

In its sample, this clonotype was seen many times. The V call is TRBV5-1, the J call TRBJ2-3; TRBD1 aligns across 7 bases. Trimming at V came to 0 bases and at J to 5 bases, leaving 6 bases not matched to a gene. Germline V gives CDR1 SGHRS, CDR2 YFSETQ. There are 15 residues in the CDR3. CDR3 residues: CASSLGTGDEDTQYF. In DNA, the CDR3 is TGCGCCAGCAGCTTGGGTACAGGGGATGAAGATACGCAGTATTTT.

This clonotype came up many times. V gene TRBV7-3 combines with J gene TRBJ2-2; D gene ambiguous. The germline V gene encodes CDR1 SGHTA and CDR2 FQGTGA. Trimming cost V 3 bases and J 2 bases, with 7 bases left between them. The CDR3 is made up of 14 amino acids. The DNA of the CDR3 is TGTGCCAGCAGCTTCGGAGCAAACACCGGGGAGCTGTTTTTT. This encodes CASSFGANTGELFF.

In DNA form, the CDR3 reads TGTGCCATCAGGCAAACAGGGGACGAGCAGTACTTC. Translating it yields CAIRQTGDEQYF. The rearrangement links TRBV10-3 to TRBJ2-7, with 7 bases fitting TRBD1. The CDR3 has 12 residues. V shed 6 bases, J shed 5 bases, and the junction held 4 bases outside the gene matches. Germline CDR1 is ENHRY and CDR2 is SYGVKD.

The chain carries TRBV20-1 and TRBJ2-7; 7 nucleotides agree with TRBD2. The length of the CDR3 is 13 residues. V gave up 4 bases and J gave up 6 bases; unmatched junction bases: 9. From germline, CDR1 is DFQATT and CDR2 SNEGSKA (reference sequence). The CDR3, as DNA: TGCAGTGCTATCGAAAGACTAGCCGCCGAGCAGTACTTC. Protein product: CSAIERLAAEQYF.

This clonotype has only one observation. The chain joins TRBV19 to TRBJ1-5, with TRBD1 matching over 7 bases. Germline V gene data show CDR1 as LNHDA and CDR2 as SQIVND (reference sequence). This CDR3 is built from 12 residues. Trimming at V came to 10 bases and at J to 10 bases, leaving 10 bases not matched to a gene. CDR3 sequence (DNA): TGTGCCACCCGGGGAGGGGGCAATCCCCAGCATTTT. It specifies CATRGGGNPQHF.

This clonotype has ten or more counts. The chain combines TRBV25-1 with TRBJ1-6; D uncertain. The length of the CDR3 is 16 residues. CDR1 is MGHDK and CDR2 is SYGVNS in the germline V gene. The ends were cut back, 3 bases at V and 6 bases at J, with 15 bases in the middle. This CDR3 reads CASSDPAGGFNSPLHF. As DNA, the CDR3 is TGTGCCAGCAGTGACCCCGCCGGAGGGTTTAATTCACCCCTCCACTTT.

This clonotype was found many times. The J gene is TRBJ2-5, the V gene TRBV20-1; 8 positions match TRBD1. J lost 5 bases, V lost 6 bases, and 11 bases had no gene match. CDR1 and CDR2 (germline): DFQATT, SNEGSKA (reference sequence). The CDR3 is 14 amino acids. For the CDR3, the DNA is TGCAGTGCGAGGCCGGACAGGGAACGGGAGACCCAGTACTTC. This translates into CSARPDRERETQYF.

This chain links TRBV7-3 with TRBJ2-1; 12 bases fit TRBD2. Trimming at V came to 5 bases and at J to 10 bases, leaving 9 bases not matched to a gene. The CDR3 spans 15 residues. Germline V gives CDR1 SGHTA, CDR2 FQGTGA. CDR3 nucleotides: TGTGCCAGCAGCGTGACTAGCGGGGGTGGGGGGGAGCAGTTCTTC. This encodes CASSVTSGGGGEQFF.